The 32 T cell receptor beta chains reported below all come from one sample, sequenced in a study of blood T cell repertoires in COVID-19. Assay: immunoSEQ multiplex PCR; the TCRdb copy retains only in-frame clones and omits some. Among about 210,000 clones listed, roughly 86% were seen once. Input material: peripheral blood. The origin of the receptors is a woman in her 50s with active or convalescent COVID-19.

This chain uses TRBV7-9 with TRBJ2-7; 10 nucleotides agree with TRBD2. Trimming at V came to 3 bases and at J to 2 bases, leaving 4 bases not matched to a gene. CDR3 length: 15 residues. Germline CDR1 SEHNR, CDR2 FQNEAQ (reference sequence). The CDR3 DNA is TGTGCCAGCAGCTTGGGGACTAGCGAAACCTACGAGCAGTACTTC. Amino acid sequence: CASSLGTSETYEQYF.

This chain links TRBV5-1 with TRBJ1-3; D is unresolved. The CDR3 length is 14 residues. In germline, CDR1 is SGHRS, CDR2 YFSETQ. Trimming removed 4 bases from V and 2 bases from J, with 10 bases in between. The CDR3 sequence: CASSLYTAGNTIYF. CDR3 nucleotides: TGCGCCAGCAGCCTCTACACAGCTGGAAACACCATATATTTT.

This clone was detected only a few times. The V and J genes are TRBV11-2 and TRBJ2-7, with D unclear. This CDR3 contains 11 residues. Between the trimmed V and J ends, which lost 1 base and 7 bases, there was a span of 5 bases. The germline V gene encodes CDR1 SGHAT and CDR2 FQNNGV. In DNA, the CDR3 is TGTGCCAGCAGCTTAGCCCCAGAGCAGTACTTC. Its protein product is CASSLAPEQYF.

This chain uses TRBV7-9 with TRBJ2-5, with TRBD2 matching over 12 bases. Per germline, CDR1 SEHNR and CDR2 FQNEAQ (reference sequence). This CDR3 is 15 amino acids long. V shed 1 base, J shed 5 bases, and the junction held 2 bases outside the gene matches. CDR3 loop: CASSLVLAGGETQYF. The CDR3 DNA reads TGTGCCAGCAGCTTAGTTCTAGCGGGAGGGGAGACCCAGTACTTC.

The V call is TRBV30, the J call TRBJ1-1; TRBD1 might be the D (5 bases). There are 13 residues in the CDR3. Germline V gene lookup returns CDR1 GTSNPN and CDR2 SVGIG (reference sequence). Trimming took 7 bases from V and 2 from J, leaving 14 bases between them. In DNA form, the CDR3 reads TGTGCCTCTGGGGGGGTGAGTAACACTGAAGCTTTCTTT. Amino acid sequence: CASGGVSNTEAFF.

This chain connects TRBV7-3 to TRBJ2-1; 7 bases align to TRBD1. CDR3 length equals 14 residues. Germline V gene lookup returns CDR1 SGHTA and CDR2 FQGTGA. V shed 5 bases, J shed 2 bases, and the junction held 3 bases outside the gene matches. The CDR3 DNA follows: TGTGCCAGCAGCCTCGGGACAGCCTACAATGAGCAGTTCTTC. Residues: CASSLGTAYNEQFF.

This chain links TRBV27 with TRBJ1-5, with no clear D. The germline V and J ends were trimmed by 2 bases and 7 bases, with 12 bases remaining between them. This CDR3 has 14 residues. Per the germline V gene, CDR1 is MNHEY and CDR2 is SMNVEV (reference sequence). CDR3 region: CASSLAGFGQPQHF. CDR3 nucleotide sequence: TGTGCCAGCAGTTTAGCGGGGTTTGGGCAGCCCCAGCATTTT.

This clone was recorded a few times. CDR3 sequence (DNA): TGTGCCAGCTCACCACCGTCCCTTGACTATGGCTACACCTTC. It encodes CASSPPSLDYGYTF. This chain links TRBV18 with TRBJ1-2; D is uncertain. With 0 bases removed from V and 3 bases from J, the gap between germline ends came to 8 bases. Germline lookup yields CDR1 KGHSH and CDR2 LQKENI. The CDR3 loop spans 14 amino acids.

The V and J genes are TRBV5-6 and TRBJ1-3; D uncertain. Germline values: CDR1 SGHDT, CDR2 YYEEEE. V lost 0 bases to trimming and J lost 7 bases, with 8 bases between them. This CDR3 has 13 amino acids. The CDR3 nucleotides are TGTGCCAGCAGCTTGGACGGTTGGAACACCATATATTTT. Its translation is CASSLDGWNTIYF.

This sequence joins TRBV12-3 or TRBV12-4 and TRBJ1-2; unclear D gene. Trimming removed 7 bases from V and 8 bases from J, with 17 bases in between. This CDR3 has 13 residues. The CDR3 loop is CASTLGRQRGYTF. The CDR3 DNA reads TGTGCCAGCACCCTAGGCCGGCAGAGGGGCTACACCTTC.

V gene TRBV25-1 combines with J gene TRBJ2-7; 9 bases align to TRBD1. Germline CDR1 is MGHDK and CDR2 is SYGVNS. Losses at the gene ends were 6 bases for V and 5 bases for J; bases not matched to a gene: 5. The CDR3 totals 13 residues. The CDR3 DNA is TGTGCCAGCAGCGGGGACAGGGACCACGAGCAGTACTTC. This codes for CASSGDRDHEQYF.

This chain connects TRBV5-1 to TRBJ2-1; 7 nucleotides line up with TRBD2. The CDR3 has 15 amino acids. V lost 2 bases and J lost 1; bases outside the gene matches: 3. Germline-derived CDR1 and CDR2 are SGHRS and YFSETQ. CDR3 bases: TGCGCCAGCAGCTTCTTAGCGGGTTCCTACAATGAGCAGTTCTTC. Its protein product is CASSFLAGSYNEQFF.

V gene TRBV5-1 combines with J gene TRBJ2-1, with 11 bases fitting TRBD2. With V trimmed by 2 bases and J by 10 bases, 8 bases remained unmatched. In germline, CDR1 is SGHRS, CDR2 YFSETQ. The CDR3 has 15 residues. The CDR3: CASSFLAGGPGEQFF. The CDR3 coding sequence is TGCGCCAGCAGCTTCTTAGCGGGAGGGCCCGGGGAGCAGTTCTTC.

CDR3 amino acids: CASSQYSGTDTQYF. CDR3 in DNA: TGTGCCAGCAGCCAATATTCAGGCACAGATACGCAGTATTTT. This sequence joins TRBV3-1 (or the pseudogene TRBV3-2) and TRBJ2-3; no definite D call. CDR1 is LGHDT, CDR2 YNNKEL, per germline (reference sequence). Trimming left V 2 bases short and J 1 base short, with 7 bases between. The CDR3 consists of 14 residues.

This rearrangement joins TRBV4-1 to TRBJ1-4; D is uncertain. Trimming removed 0 bases at V and 5 bases at J, with 4 bases between. The CDR3 covers 13 residues. CDR1 and CDR2 from the germline V gene are MGHRA and YSYEKL. The CDR3 loop is CASSQDLNEKLFF. CDR3 in DNA: TGCGCCAGCAGCCAAGATCTAAATGAAAAACTGTTTTTT.

This chain connects TRBV24-1 to TRBJ2-2, with TRBD1 matching 7 bases. V was pared by 7 bases and J by 5 bases, with 9 bases of the junction left unmatched. Germline assignment: CDR1 KGHDR and CDR2 SFDVKD. This CDR3 region has 15 residues. CDR3 bases: TGTGCCACCAGCACGGCCGACAGGGTGACCGGGGAGCTGTTTTTT. This translates into CATSTADRVTGELFF.

This clone was counted between two and nine times. The chain recombines TRBV5-4 with TRBJ1-4; 7 bases fit TRBD1. This CDR3 is 18 amino acids long. V was pared by 1 base and J by 3 bases, with 12 bases of the junction left unmatched. The germline gives CDR1 SGHNT, CDR2 YYREEE (reference sequence). CDR3 sequence (DNA): TGTGCCAGCAGCTTGCAGGGGCGAACCGGGACAGCTAATGAAAAACTGTTTTTT. It is translated as CASSLQGRTGTANEKLFF. The variable domain in full, completed from reference TRBV5-4 and TRBJ1-4, reads ETGVTQSPTHLIKTRGQQVTLRCSSQSGHNTVSWYQQALGQGPQFIFQYYREEENGRGNFPPRFSGLQFPNYSSELNVNALELDDSALYLCASSLQGRTGTANEKLFFGSGTQLSVL.

Written as DNA, the CDR3 is TGTGCCAGCAGCCCCCAAATTACGGACACCGGGGAGCTGTTTTTT. It is translated as CASSPQITDTGELFF. The chain recombines TRBV7-6 with TRBJ2-2; D uncertain. V was trimmed by 5 bases and J by 3 bases, leaving 13 bases between them. Germline V gene data show CDR1 as SGHVS and CDR2 as FNYEAQ. This CDR3 has 15 amino acids.

This chain joins TRBV5-1 and TRBJ2-4; TRBD1 matches at 9 bases. Looked up from germline, CDR1 is SGHRS and CDR2 is YFSETQ. This CDR3 spans 16 amino acids. J lost 1 base, V lost 3 bases, and 5 bases had no gene match. CDR3 residues: CASSSTGGLAKNIQYF. The CDR3 DNA reads as TGCGCCAGCAGCTCCACAGGGGGCCTCGCCAAAAACATTCAGTACTTC.

This clone was observed a handful of times. V gene TRBV24-1 combines with J gene TRBJ2-3; D unclear. This CDR3 comprises 15 residues. Trimming stripped 4 bases from V and 2 bases from J, with 12 bases between. The germline gives CDR1 KGHDR, CDR2 SFDVKD. The CDR3 DNA follows: TGTGCCACCAGTGAGGGCCGCAAGATCACAGATACGCAGTATTTT. Translating it yields CATSEGRKITDTQYF.

The chain has TRBV29-1 and TRBJ1-2, with 7 bases that match TRBD1. The CDR3 loop spans 12 amino acids. CDR1 SQVTM and CDR2 ANQGSEA come from the germline V gene. V dropped 5 bases and J dropped 3; count of bases not matched to a gene: 3. The DNA of the CDR3 is TGCAGCGTTCAGGACAGGTACTATGGCTACACCTTC. Amino acid sequence: CSVQDRYYGYTF. The full variable domain, with the rest looked up from reference TRBV29-1 and TRBJ1-2, is SAVISQKPSRDICQRGTSLTIQCQVDSQVTMMFWYRQQPGQSLTLIATANQGSEATYESGFVIDKFPISRPNLTFSTLTVSNMSPEDSSIYLCSVQDRYYGYTFGSGTRLTVV.

The chain combines TRBV5-1 with TRBJ1-1; no firm D call. Deletions cut 1 base from V and 3 bases from J, with 13 bases between. The CDR3 totals 15 residues. Germline CDR1 reads SGHRS; CDR2 reads YFSETQ. CDR3: CASSLNSREDTEAFF. CDR3 coding DNA: TGCGCCAGCAGCTTGAATTCTCGGGAGGACACTGAAGCTTTCTTT.

The chain has TRBV5-4 and TRBJ2-2, with 7 positions matching TRBD2. This CDR3 region has 15 residues. V was pared by 4 bases and J by 7 bases, with 10 bases of the junction left unmatched. CDR1 is SGHNT, CDR2 YYREEE, per germline (reference sequence). CDR3 in amino acids: CASSRGLGLGGELFF. DNA for the CDR3: TGTGCCAGCAGCAGAGGACTAGGGCTAGGCGGGGAGCTGTTTTTT.

The CDR3 DNA sequence: TGTGCCAGCAGCCCCGGACAGGGGTGGCAGCCCCAGCATTTT. Protein sequence: CASSPGQGWQPQHF. The chain combines TRBV11-2 with TRBJ1-5, with 9 bases fitting TRBD1. This CDR3 has 14 amino acids. In germline, CDR1 is SGHAT, CDR2 FQNNGV. After removal of 5 bases from V and 7 bases from J, the junction contained 6 bases not matched to a gene.

The CDR3 reads CASSPWDRGKGETQYF. DNA for the CDR3: TGTGCCAGCAGTCCGTGGGACAGGGGGAAGGGAGAGACCCAGTACTTC. The chain uses TRBV28 and TRBJ2-5; 11 positions agree with TRBD1. The CDR3 is made up of 16 amino acids. Germline trimming cut 5 bases from V and 4 bases from J; bases unmatched to any gene: 9. Looked up from germline, CDR1 is MDHEN and CDR2 is SYDVKM.

The chain couples TRBV7-8 to TRBJ1-6; tentative D call: TRBD1 (6 bases). V lost 2 bases and J 4 bases, leaving 12 bases between the germline ends. The CDR3 is 16 residues long. Looked up from germline, CDR1 is SGHVS and CDR2 is FQNEAQ. The CDR3 DNA reads TGTGCCAGCAGCTTAAGCGGACAGATTTATAATTCACCCCTCCACTTT. Its translation: CASSLSGQIYNSPLHF.

The J gene is TRBJ2-4, the V gene TRBV28; tentative D call: TRBD1 (6 bases). CDR3 size: 17 residues. The germline gives CDR1 MDHEN, CDR2 SYDVKM. Trimming removed 0 bases at V and 1 base at J, with 13 bases between. The CDR3 is CASSLWSQGFAKNIQYF. The CDR3 DNA reads as TGTGCCAGCAGTTTATGGTCGCAGGGGTTTGCCAAAAACATTCAGTACTTC.

This sequence joins TRBV3-1 (or the pseudogene TRBV3-2) and TRBJ1-4, with TRBD1 matching over 7 bases. Germline CDR1 reads LGHDT; CDR2 reads YNNKEL (reference sequence). Losses at the gene ends were 3 bases for V and 2 bases for J; bases not matched to a gene: 9. There are 17 residues in the CDR3. The CDR3 is CASSHRSVGQTNEKLFF. CDR3 nucleotide sequence: TGTGCCAGCAGCCACAGAAGCGTGGGACAGACTAATGAAAAACTGTTTTTT.

The chain recombines TRBV6-1 with TRBJ2-1; no clear D gene. There are 18 residues in the CDR3. CDR1 MNHNS and CDR2 SASEGT come from the germline V gene. Trimming cost V 0 bases and J 0 bases, with 15 bases left between them. The CDR3 sequence is CASSEAPSRMSSYNEQFF. The CDR3 nucleotides are TGTGCCAGCAGTGAAGCCCCGAGTCGTATGAGCTCCTACAATGAGCAGTTCTTC.

The chain couples TRBV7-9 to TRBJ2-7; TRBD1 matches at 9 bases. CDR3 length equals 16 residues. With 3 bases clipped from V and 7 bases from J, the junction kept 13 bases outside the gene matches. Germline assignment: CDR1 SEHNR and CDR2 FQNEAQ (reference sequence). CDR3 sequence (DNA): TGTGCCAGCAGCTTTTTTACAGGGGGCGGGTCAAGGGAGCAGTACTTC. Translation gives CASSFFTGGGSREQYF.

This clone has only a few counts. The rearrangement joins TRBV28 to TRBJ2-2; 7 positions match TRBD2. The CDR3 has 13 residues. J was trimmed by 6 bases and V by 5 bases; bases with no gene match: 3. From germline, CDR1 is MDHEN and CDR2 SYDVKM. CDR3 amino acids: CASSQTSPGELFF. The CDR3 bases are TGTGCCAGCAGTCAGACTAGCCCCGGGGAGCTGTTTTTT.

The chain uses TRBV19 and TRBJ1-5; D uncertain. Trimming took off 4 bases at V and 0 bases at J, with 16 bases between the two ends. The CDR3 spans 17 residues. CDR1 and CDR2 from the germline V gene are LNHDA and SQIVND (reference sequence). The CDR3 nucleotides are TGTGCCAGTAGTACCGGCCGGGATCCCTTTAGCAATCAGCCCCAGCATTTT. Protein: CASSTGRDPFSNQPQHF.